The entry below describes one TCR beta chain. What it binds is unknown. Sequencing relied on a cDNA template that was reverse transcribed from extracted RNA. Data came from immunoSEQ multiplex PCR; TCRdb stores just in-frame clones and leaves some out. Counted here are about 140,000 clones, around 50% occurring once; the ten biggest clones make up approximately 15%. This entry is derived from a study of CD8+ T cells in alopecia areata. Study-level findings and limits: With one nonresponder, baseline CD8+ expansion's link to response remains uncertain.

Treatment noted: oral pan-JAK inhibitor, 5-10 mg twice daily. This clonotype was obtained from a human donor with alopecia areata. The input for sequencing was CD8+ T cells sorted from blood, taken at week 4, from a patient treated with tofacitinib.

This CDR3 reads CASSSSGTGVHGYTF. The CDR3 bases are TGTGCCAGCAGCTCCTCCGGGACAGGGGTTCATGGCTACACCTTC. The chain joins TRBV5-4 to TRBJ1-2, with 10 bases identical to TRBD1. The CDR3 totals 15 residues. Unmatched junction bases numbered 8, after V lost 3 bases and J lost 6 bases. Germline V gives CDR1 SGHNT, CDR2 YYREEE (reference sequence).